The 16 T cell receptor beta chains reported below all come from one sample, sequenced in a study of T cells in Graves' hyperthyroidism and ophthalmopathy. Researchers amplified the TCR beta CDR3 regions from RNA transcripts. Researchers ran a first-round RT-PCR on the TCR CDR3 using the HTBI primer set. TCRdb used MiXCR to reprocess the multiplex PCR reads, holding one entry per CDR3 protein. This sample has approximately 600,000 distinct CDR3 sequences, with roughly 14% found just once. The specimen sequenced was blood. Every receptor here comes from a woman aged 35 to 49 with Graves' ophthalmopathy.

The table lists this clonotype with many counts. CDR3 amino acids: CASTLRTGMSYEQYF. The DNA of the CDR3 is TGTGCCAGCACTCTCAGAACAGGGATGTCCTACGAGCAGTACTTC. The chain links TRBV5-5 to TRBJ2-7; a possible D gene is TRBD1 (6 bases). This CDR3 spans 15 amino acids. The V gene's germline CDR1 is SGHKS and CDR2 YYEKEE (reference sequence). V lost 6 bases, J lost 1 base, and 17 bases lay in between.

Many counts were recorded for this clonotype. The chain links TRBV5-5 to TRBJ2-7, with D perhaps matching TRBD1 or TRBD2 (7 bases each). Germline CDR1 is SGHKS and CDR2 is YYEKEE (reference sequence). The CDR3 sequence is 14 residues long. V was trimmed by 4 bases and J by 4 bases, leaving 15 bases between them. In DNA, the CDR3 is TGTGCCAGCAGCCGGCCAGGGGGGGGGTACGAGCAGTACTTC. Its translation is CASSRPGGGYEQYF.

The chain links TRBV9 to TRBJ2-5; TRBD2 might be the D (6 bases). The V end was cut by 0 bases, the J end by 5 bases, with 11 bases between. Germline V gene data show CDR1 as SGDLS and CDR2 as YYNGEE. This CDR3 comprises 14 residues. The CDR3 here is CASSVASSVETQYF. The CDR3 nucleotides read TGTGCCAGCAGCGTAGCTTCTAGCGTGGAGACCCAGTACTTC.

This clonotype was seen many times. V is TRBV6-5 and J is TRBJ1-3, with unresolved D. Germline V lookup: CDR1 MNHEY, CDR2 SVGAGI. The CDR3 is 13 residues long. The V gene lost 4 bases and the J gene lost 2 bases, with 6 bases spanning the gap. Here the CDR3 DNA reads TGTGCCAGCAGTTTCGGACCTGGAAACACCATATATTTT. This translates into CASSFGPGNTIYF.

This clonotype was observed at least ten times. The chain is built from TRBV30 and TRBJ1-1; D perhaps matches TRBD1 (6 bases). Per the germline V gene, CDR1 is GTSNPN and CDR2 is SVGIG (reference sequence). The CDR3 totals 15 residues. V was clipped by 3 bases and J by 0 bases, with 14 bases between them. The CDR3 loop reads CAWRMGHTLNTEAFF. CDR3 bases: TGTGCCTGGAGGATGGGACACACCCTGAACACTGAAGCTTTCTTT.

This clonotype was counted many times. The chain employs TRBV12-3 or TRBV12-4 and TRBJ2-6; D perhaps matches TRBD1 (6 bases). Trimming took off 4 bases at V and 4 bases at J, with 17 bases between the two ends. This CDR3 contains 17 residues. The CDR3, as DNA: TGTGCCAGCAGTTCCGTTGAAGGGGGATGGGGGGCCAACGTCCTGACTTTC. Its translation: CASSSVEGGWGANVLTF.

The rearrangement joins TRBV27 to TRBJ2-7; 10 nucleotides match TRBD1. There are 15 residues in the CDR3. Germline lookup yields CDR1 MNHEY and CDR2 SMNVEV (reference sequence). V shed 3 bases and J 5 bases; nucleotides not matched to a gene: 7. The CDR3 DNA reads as TGTGCCAGCAGTTTCCTCTGGGACAGGGGTAACGAGCAGTACTTC. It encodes CASSFLWDRGNEQYF.

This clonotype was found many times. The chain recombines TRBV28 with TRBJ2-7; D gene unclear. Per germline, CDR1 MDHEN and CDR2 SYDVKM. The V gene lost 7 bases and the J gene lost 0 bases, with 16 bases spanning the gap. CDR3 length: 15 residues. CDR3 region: CASTSSGFISYEQYF. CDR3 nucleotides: TGTGCCAGCACTAGTTCCGGATTCATCTCCTACGAGCAGTACTTC.

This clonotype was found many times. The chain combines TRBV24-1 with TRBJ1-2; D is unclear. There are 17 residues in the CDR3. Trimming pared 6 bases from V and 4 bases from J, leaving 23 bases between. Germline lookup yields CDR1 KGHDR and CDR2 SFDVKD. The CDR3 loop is CATSPSLRQNVGYGYTF. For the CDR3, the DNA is TGTGCCACCAGTCCCTCACTCCGACAAAACGTAGGCTATGGCTACACCTTC.

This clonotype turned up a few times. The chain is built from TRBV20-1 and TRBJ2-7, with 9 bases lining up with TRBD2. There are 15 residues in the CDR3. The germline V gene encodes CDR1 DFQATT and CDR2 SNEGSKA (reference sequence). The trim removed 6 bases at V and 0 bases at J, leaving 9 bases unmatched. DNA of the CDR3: TGCAGTGCCAAGGGACTAGCTTTTGACTCCTACGAGCAGTACTTC. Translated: CSAKGLAFDSYEQYF.

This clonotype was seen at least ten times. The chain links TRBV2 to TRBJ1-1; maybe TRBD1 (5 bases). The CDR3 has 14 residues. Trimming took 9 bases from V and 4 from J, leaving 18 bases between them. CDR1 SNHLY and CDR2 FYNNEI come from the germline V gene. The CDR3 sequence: CARRGRAGITEAFF. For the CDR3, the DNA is TGTGCCAGGAGGGGCAGGGCAGGGATCACTGAAGCTTTCTTT. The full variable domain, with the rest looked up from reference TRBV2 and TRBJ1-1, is EPEVTQTPSHQVTQMGQEVILRCVPISNHLYFYWYRQILGQKVEFLVSFYNNEISEKSEIFDDQFSVERPDGSNFTLKIRSTKLEDSAMYFCARRGRAGITEAFFGQGTRLTVV.

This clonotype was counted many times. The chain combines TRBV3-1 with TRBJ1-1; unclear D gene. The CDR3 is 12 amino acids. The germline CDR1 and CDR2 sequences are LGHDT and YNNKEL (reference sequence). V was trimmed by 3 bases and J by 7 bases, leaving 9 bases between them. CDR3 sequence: CASSHGRDEAFF. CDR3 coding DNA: TGTGCCAGCAGCCACGGCCGGGATGAAGCTTTCTTT.

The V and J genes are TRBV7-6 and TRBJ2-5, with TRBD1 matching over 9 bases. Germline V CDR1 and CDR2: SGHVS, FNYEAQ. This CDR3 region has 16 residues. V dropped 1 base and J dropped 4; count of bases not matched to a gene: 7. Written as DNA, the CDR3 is TGTGCCAGCAGCTTAGAGGGACAGGGTTTTCGAGAGACCCAGTACTTC. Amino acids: CASSLEGQGFRETQYF.

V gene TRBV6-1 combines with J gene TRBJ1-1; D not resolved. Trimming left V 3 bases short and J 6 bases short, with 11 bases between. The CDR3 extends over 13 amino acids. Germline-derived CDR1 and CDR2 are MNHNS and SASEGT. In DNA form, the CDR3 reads TGTGCCAGCAGTGACATGCCCGGGGCTGAAGCTTTCTTT. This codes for CASSDMPGAEAFF.

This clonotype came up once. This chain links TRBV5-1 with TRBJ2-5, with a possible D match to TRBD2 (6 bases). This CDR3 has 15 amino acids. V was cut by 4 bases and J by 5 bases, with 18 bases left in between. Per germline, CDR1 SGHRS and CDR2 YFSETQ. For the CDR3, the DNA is TGCGCCAGCAGCCGGGGGAAGGGAACTGGGGAGACCCAGTACTTC. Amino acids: CASSRGKGTGETQYF.

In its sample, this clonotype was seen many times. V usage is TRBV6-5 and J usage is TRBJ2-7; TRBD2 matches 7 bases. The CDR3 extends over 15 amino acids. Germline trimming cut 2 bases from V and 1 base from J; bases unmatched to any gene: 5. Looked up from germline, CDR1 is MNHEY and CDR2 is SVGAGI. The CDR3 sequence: CASSYRAGVSYEQYF. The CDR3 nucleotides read TGTGCCAGCAGTTACAGGGCGGGAGTGTCCTACGAGCAGTACTTC.